One and the same sample provided the 24 T cell receptor beta chains below, sequenced in a study of patients and donors after allogeneic stem cell transplantation. TCRdb analysed the RT-PCR reads with MiXCR anew, one entry per CDR3 protein. The repertoire includes about 960,000 distinct CDR3 sequences, 18% of them detected once, and around 5.5% sits in the top ten. The specimen sequenced was blood, either unsorted or a sorted T cell fraction (not recorded which). The receptors shown here come from a human donor who was either an allogeneic HSCT recipient or a stem cell or donor lymphocyte infusion donor (not recorded which). It is not recorded whose cells these are; they may come from a transplant donor.

Ten or more counts support this clonotype. The chain recombines TRBV12-3 or TRBV12-4 with TRBJ1-5, with D possibly matching TRBD1 (6 bases). The V end lost 6 bases, the J end lost 1 base, and 10 bases lay between the germline ends. This CDR3 has 14 residues. The CDR3 DNA is TGTGCCAGCAGCCCCAGGGGCAGCAATCAGCCCCAGCATTTT. It encodes CASSPRGSNQPQHF.

The V gene is TRBV4-1, the J gene TRBJ2-5; TRBD1 matches 9 bases. Losses at the gene ends were 5 bases for V and 4 bases for J; bases not matched to a gene: 11. From germline, CDR1 is MGHRA and CDR2 YSYEKL. CDR3 size: 16 residues. The CDR3 loop is CASSSHNRGRLETQYF. The DNA of the CDR3 is TGCGCCAGCAGCTCGCACAACAGGGGGCGCTTAGAGACCCAGTACTTC.

The chain joins TRBV24-1 to TRBJ1-3; D is ambiguous. Germline loops: CDR1 KGHDR, CDR2 SFDVKD. Trimming stripped 3 bases from V and 0 bases from J, with 8 bases between. This CDR3 region has 15 residues. DNA for the CDR3: TGTGCCACCAGTGATCCGGCAAGCTCTGGAAACACCATATATTTT. It codes for CATSDPASSGNTIYF.

The chain carries TRBV5-6 and TRBJ2-7; unclear D gene. CDR3 length equals 14 residues. Trimming removed 2 bases at V and 2 bases at J, with 11 bases between. The germline V gene has CDR1 SGHDT and CDR2 YYEEEE. The CDR3 loop is CASSFLPDTYEQYF. For the CDR3, the DNA is TGTGCCAGCAGCTTTTTGCCAGATACCTACGAGCAGTACTTC.

This clonotype has a handful of counts. V and J are TRBV19 and TRBJ2-5; no clear D. V was pared by 1 base and J by 4 bases, with 7 bases between. Germline lookup yields CDR1 LNHDA and CDR2 SQIVND (reference sequence). CDR3 length: 13 residues. The DNA of the CDR3 is TGTGCCAGTAGTATAGTGTTTCGAGAGACCCAGTACTTC. Residues: CASSIVFRETQYF. The variable domain in full, with the rest retrieved from reference TRBV19 and TRBJ2-5, is DGGITQSPKYLFRKEGQNVTLSCEQNLNHDAMYWYRQDPGQGLRLIYYSQIVNDFQKGDIAEGYSVSREKKESFPLTVTSAQKNPTAFYLCASSIVFRETQYFGPGTRLLVL.

The chain recombines TRBV7-2 with TRBJ2-3, with TRBD1 matching 9 bases. Looked up from germline, CDR1 is SGHTA and CDR2 is FQGNSA. V dropped 9 bases and J dropped 8; count of bases not matched to a gene: 15. CDR3 length: 15 residues. Here the CDR3 reads CARTLAGTGRGTQYF. In DNA form, the CDR3 reads TGTGCCAGGACATTAGCAGGGACAGGGCGGGGTACGCAGTATTTT.

This clonotype showed up just a few times. The chain has TRBV30 and TRBJ1-1; D gene unclear. Trimming took 4 bases from V and 7 from J, leaving 10 bases between them. Looked up from germline, CDR1 is GTSNPN and CDR2 is SVGIG (reference sequence). CDR3 length: 11 amino acids. This CDR3 reads CAWKGAGEAFF. The DNA of the CDR3 is TGTGCCTGGAAGGGCGCGGGTGAAGCTTTCTTT.

The chain joins TRBV5-1 to TRBJ2-4; 9 nucleotides line up with TRBD1. Per germline, CDR1 SGHRS and CDR2 YFSETQ. CDR3 length: 17 amino acids. Trimming removed 0 bases from V and 1 base from J; junction bases left unmatched: 5. CDR3 coding DNA: TGCGCCAGCAGCTTGGCCTCGGACAGGGGCGCCAAAAACATTCAGTACTTC. It codes for CASSLASDRGAKNIQYF.

The chain couples TRBV30 to TRBJ1-4; D gene uncertain. Between the trimmed V and J ends, which lost 4 bases and 8 bases, there was a span of 11 bases. CDR3 size: 12 residues. CDR1 is GTSNPN and CDR2 is SVGIG in the germline V gene (reference sequence). The CDR3 reads CAWTPSGEKLFF. CDR3 coding DNA: TGTGCCTGGACCCCAAGCGGGGAAAAACTGTTTTTT.

This chain connects TRBV30 to TRBJ1-5; 9 positions match TRBD1. There are 13 residues in the CDR3. V trimming: 2 bases; J trimming: 7 bases; junction bases outside the gene matches: 3. The V gene's germline CDR1 is GTSNPN and CDR2 SVGIG (reference sequence). CDR3 nucleotide sequence: TGTGCCTGGAGTCCGGACAGGGGCCAGCCCCAGCATTTT. Translation: CAWSPDRGQPQHF.

This clonotype has more than one count but fewer than ten. The chain uses TRBV5-1 and TRBJ1-1; D not resolved. Trimming took 0 bases from V and 8 from J, leaving 14 bases between them. The CDR3 has 14 amino acids. Germline V gene lookup returns CDR1 SGHRS and CDR2 YFSETQ. The CDR3: CASSLGGKSSEAFF. CDR3 DNA: TGCGCCAGCAGCTTGGGTGGGAAATCTTCCGAAGCTTTCTTT.

This chain connects TRBV2 to TRBJ2-7, with 8 bases fitting TRBD2. Germline V CDR1 and CDR2: SNHLY, FYNNEI. The CDR3 length is 13 residues. V lost 2 bases to trimming and J lost 3 bases; unmatched junction nucleotides: 0. The CDR3, as DNA: TGTGCCAGCAGTGAACGGGAGGGCTACGAGCAGTACTTC. Its protein product is CASSEREGYEQYF.

The chain uses TRBV15 and TRBJ2-7; D may be TRBD1 or TRBD2 (6 bases each). CDR3 length: 14 amino acids. Germline V CDR1 and CDR2: LNHNV, YYDKDF (reference sequence). Between the trimmed V and J ends, which lost 3 bases and 6 bases, there was a span of 15 bases. CDR3 in amino acids: CATSREGGSGEQYF. In DNA, the CDR3 is TGTGCCACCAGCAGGGAGGGGGGATCAGGCGAGCAGTACTTC.

This clonotype has only a few counts. The gene calls are TRBV20-1 and TRBJ1-1, with unresolved D. There are 14 residues in the CDR3. V lost 1 base and J 0 bases, leaving 9 bases between the germline ends. The germline V gene has CDR1 DFQATT and CDR2 SNEGSKA (reference sequence). The CDR3 here is CSARAGSMNTEAFF. The CDR3 DNA is TGCAGTGCTAGAGCGGGTAGCATGAACACTGAAGCTTTCTTT.

This chain connects TRBV2 to TRBJ2-2; D gene unclear. This CDR3 has 14 residues. Between the trimmed V and J ends, which lost 6 bases and 3 bases, there was a span of 11 bases. CDR1 and CDR2 from the germline V gene are SNHLY and FYNNEI. The CDR3 DNA follows: TGTGCCAGCAGCCAGGAGACTTACACCGGGGAGCTGTTTTTT. This gives the protein CASSQETYTGELFF.

This clonotype was found a few times. This chain connects TRBV12-3 or TRBV12-4 to TRBJ2-5; a weak D match, TRBD2 (6 bases). The germline V and J ends were trimmed by 3 bases and 4 bases, with 9 bases remaining between them. This CDR3 is 13 amino acids long. The CDR3 DNA is TGTGCCAGCAGTTTTCCGGGGGTAGAGACCCAGTACTTC. Its protein is CASSFPGVETQYF.

The chain uses TRBV11-2 and TRBJ1-5, with 7 nucleotides matching TRBD1. This CDR3 spans 15 amino acids. The junction had 8 bases not matched to a gene; V was cut back by 5 bases and J by 4 bases. Germline CDR1 SGHAT, CDR2 FQNNGV. CDR3 in amino acids: CASSRGGTANQPQHF. For the CDR3, the DNA is TGTGCCAGCAGCCGGGGAGGGACAGCAAATCAGCCCCAGCATTTT.

This clonotype was found a few times. V is TRBV5-1 and J is TRBJ2-7, with D maybe TRBD2 (7 bases). CDR3 length: 15 residues. V was pared by 5 bases and J by 0 bases, with 15 bases between. CDR1 and CDR2 (germline): SGHRS, YFSETQ. The CDR3 loop is CASREGGGSSYEQYF. DNA for the CDR3: TGCGCCAGCAGAGAGGGGGGAGGGAGCTCCTACGAGCAGTACTTC.

This sequence joins TRBV2 and TRBJ2-1, with 10 nucleotides matching TRBD2. The CDR3 runs 17 residues. The V segment lost 6 bases and the J segment 6 bases; nucleotides outside the gene matches: 14. The V gene's germline CDR1 is SNHLY and CDR2 FYNNEI. The CDR3 DNA reads TGTGCCAGCAGCAACAAGAGGGCTAGCGGGAGAAGCAATGAGCAGTTCTTC. It specifies CASSNKRASGRSNEQFF.

The rearrangement links TRBV11-2 to TRBJ1-1; no reliable D call. V was clipped by 1 base and J by 7 bases, with 25 bases between them. Germline V CDR1 and CDR2: SGHAT, FQNNGV. The CDR3 is 18 amino acids. The CDR3 loop reads CASSLGGTVTRQGGEAFF. The CDR3 DNA is TGTGCCAGCAGCTTAGGTGGAACCGTAACCCGACAAGGAGGTGAAGCTTTCTTT.

A remark on this clonotype: Its ends do not fully match the called genes, so a read error is possible. This chain uses TRBV7-2 with TRBJ2-1, with D maybe TRBD1 (5 bases). The germline V gene encodes CDR1 SGHTA and CDR2 FQGNSA. The CDR3 extends over 14 amino acids. CDR3 DNA: TGTGCCAGCAGCTTAGCGCAAGGGGCTGTGTTGGGAATCTTC. The encoded protein is CASSLAQGAVLGIF. The full variable domain, with the rest looked up from reference TRBV7-2 and TRBJ2-1, is GAGVSQSPSNKVTEKGKDVELRCDPISGHTALYWYRQSLGQGLEFLIYFQGNSAPDKSGLPSDRFSAERTGGSVSTLTIQRTQQEDSAVYLCASSLAQGAVLGIFGPGTRLTVL.

The rearrangement uses TRBV5-1 and TRBJ2-1; 12 bases agree with TRBD1. This CDR3 comprises 15 residues. The trim removed 2 bases at V and 6 bases at J, leaving 3 bases unmatched. The V gene's germline CDR1 is SGHRS and CDR2 YFSETQ. CDR3 sequence reads: CASSFRGQGANEQFF. The CDR3 DNA reads as TGCGCCAGCAGCTTCAGGGGACAGGGGGCCAATGAGCAGTTCTTC.

The chain recombines TRBV20-1 with TRBJ2-5, with 8 bases that match TRBD1. The germline V gene encodes CDR1 DFQATT and CDR2 SNEGSKA (reference sequence). This CDR3 has 16 amino acids. V was clipped by 5 bases and J by 6 bases; unmatched bases: 17. The CDR3 DNA is TGCAGTGCTCTCCCTTCCGGACAGGGAATTTTGAAGACCCAGTACTTC. Its protein product is CSALPSGQGILKTQYF.

This clonotype occurred a few times. The rearrangement uses TRBV5-6 and TRBJ1-6, with 9 bases that match TRBD1. From germline, CDR1 is SGHDT and CDR2 YYEEEE. This CDR3 comprises 15 residues. The J segment lost 6 bases and the V segment lost 4 bases, leaving 5 bases of the junction unmatched. The CDR3 sequence is CASSTDRGPNSPLHF. CDR3 nucleotide sequence: TGTGCCAGCAGCACGGACAGGGGCCCTAATTCACCCCTCCACTTT.